What follows are 25 T cell receptor beta chains derived from one specimen sequenced in a study of radiation and T cells in renal cell carcinoma. Time point reported: blood 2 weeks post-SBRT. Treatment indicated: 15 Gy SBRT to primary tumor, nephrectomy 4 weeks later. Sequencing was performed with immunoSEQ multiplex PCR; in TCRdb, only in-frame clones are kept and a portion is missing. In the table there are around 60,000 clones, roughly four fifths of which are singletons. Sequencing used blood, obtained from a patient whose treatment included radiotherapy and nephrectomy. The receptors were gathered from a man in his fifties or sixties with renal cell carcinoma.

The chain is built from TRBV2 and TRBJ2-1, with 11 nucleotides matching TRBD2. This CDR3 region has 14 residues. V lost 8 bases to trimming and J lost 9 bases; unmatched junction nucleotides: 9. Germline V gene data show CDR1 as SNHLY and CDR2 as FYNNEI. Written as DNA, the CDR3 is TGTGCCAGCGGACGACTAGCGGGAAGTCTTGAGCAGTTCTTC. This gives the protein CASGRLAGSLEQFF.

The chain carries TRBV11-3 and TRBJ2-7; TRBD1 agrees at 8 bases. V lost 0 bases, J lost 3 bases, and 4 bases stayed unmatched. Per the germline V gene, CDR1 is SGHNT and CDR2 is YENEEA. The CDR3 spans 15 residues. The CDR3 coding sequence is TGTGCCAGCAGCTTAGAGGGACAGGAGTACTACGAGCAGTACGTC. Translating gives CASSLEGQEYYEQYV.

This chain uses TRBV29-1 with TRBJ1-5; 11 bases match TRBD1. V lost 6 bases, J lost 1 base, and 5 bases stayed unmatched. CDR3 length: 15 residues. CDR1 is SQVTM, CDR2 ANQGSEA, per germline. The CDR3 protein is CSVRTGGASNQPQHF. CDR3 nucleotide sequence: TGCAGCGTACGGACAGGGGGCGCGAGCAATCAGCCCCAGCATTTT. The whole variable domain, remainder taken from reference TRBV29-1 and TRBJ1-5, is SAVISQKPSRDICQRGTSLTIQCQVDSQVTMMFWYRQQPGQSLTLIATANQGSEATYESGFVIDKFPISRPNLTFSTLTVSNMSPEDSSIYLCSVRTGGASNQPQHFGDGTRLSIL.

On this clone itself: The CDR3 end shows no conserved phenylalanine or tryptophan, and so a read error is likely. This chain joins TRBV5-1 and TRBJ2-3, with unresolved D. Between the trimmed V and J ends, which lost 0 bases and 0 bases, there was a span of 5 bases. This CDR3 comprises 14 residues. Germline values: CDR1 SGHRS, CDR2 YFSETQ. The CDR3 nucleotides read TGCGCCAGCAGCTTGGCCCTTAGCACAGATACGCAGTATATT. Translated: CASSLALSTDTQYI.

The chain uses TRBV27 and TRBJ2-3, with 7 bases matching TRBD1. CDR1 and CDR2 from the germline V gene are MNHEY and SMNVEV (reference sequence). The V gene end was trimmed by 7 bases and the J gene end by 2 bases; junction bases not matched to a gene: 3. The CDR3 extends over 13 amino acids. The CDR3 loop reads CASKGTVTDTQYF. In DNA form, the CDR3 reads TGTGCCAGCAAAGGGACAGTCACAGATACGCAGTATTTT.

The J gene is TRBJ2-3, the V gene TRBV11-2, with 8 bases aligning to TRBD2. The CDR3 has 16 residues. CDR1 SGHAT and CDR2 FQNNGV come from the germline V gene. After removal of 5 bases from V and 5 bases from J, the junction contained 12 bases not matched to a gene. The CDR3 region is CASSPRGGAGIDTQYF. CDR3 DNA: TGTGCCAGCAGCCCCCGGGGGGGAGCGGGAATAGATACGCAGTATTTT.

V is TRBV7-9 and J is TRBJ2-3; possible D gene TRBD2, 5 bases. Trimming took 1 base from V and 1 from J, leaving 12 bases between them. This CDR3 has 16 residues. CDR1 and CDR2 (germline): SEHNR, FQNEAQ (reference sequence). The DNA of the CDR3 is TGTGCCAGCAGCTTAGGGAGGCCCTCCCGCACAGATACGCAGTATTTT. It encodes CASSLGRPSRTDTQYF.

The chain employs TRBV10-3 and TRBJ1-1, with D tentatively TRBD1 (5 bases). The V end was cut by 2 bases, the J end by 0 bases, with 7 bases between. Germline V gives CDR1 ENHRY, CDR2 SYGVKD. The CDR3 is 14 amino acids. Written as DNA, the CDR3 is TGTGCCATCAGTGAGCACAGGATGAACACTGAAGCTTTCTTT. This codes for CAISEHRMNTEAFF.

V and J are TRBV5-4 and TRBJ2-3; TRBD2 matches at 14 bases. The germline gives CDR1 SGHNT, CDR2 YYREEE (reference sequence). This CDR3 has 16 amino acids. The V and J ends lost 5 bases and 6 bases, in that order; junction bases with no gene match: 8. The CDR3 here is CASSFPGLAGDDTQYF. The CDR3 DNA reads as TGTGCCAGCAGTTTTCCGGGACTAGCGGGAGACGATACGCAGTATTTT.

The chain recombines TRBV6-5 with TRBJ2-1, with TRBD2 matching over 8 bases. This CDR3 comprises 15 residues. Germline assignment: CDR1 MNHEY and CDR2 SVGAGI. J was trimmed by 6 bases and V by 7 bases; bases with no gene match: 11. This chain's CDR3 is CASTDFGGGFNEQFF. Here the CDR3 DNA reads TGTGCCAGCACCGACTTCGGGGGGGGGTTCAATGAGCAGTTCTTC.

This clone was recorded once. The chain's CDR3 is CAWSLGRSNSPLHF. CDR3 DNA sequence: TGTGCCTGGAGTTTGGGCAGAAGTAATTCACCCCTCCACTTT. The chain combines TRBV30 with TRBJ1-6; no reliable D call. The CDR3 contains 14 residues. Germline CDR1 reads GTSNPN; CDR2 reads SVGIG (reference sequence). V dropped 2 bases and J dropped 6 bases, with 11 bases sitting between them.

V usage is TRBV29-1 and J usage is TRBJ2-2; D might be TRBD2 (6 bases). Germline V gene sequence: CDR1 SQVTM, CDR2 ANQGSEA. The CDR3 sequence is 14 residues long. V lost 4 bases and J 5 bases, leaving 14 bases between the germline ends. The chain's CDR3 is CSVVSGVATGELFF. CDR3 nucleotides: TGCAGCGTTGTATCGGGAGTTGCGACCGGGGAGCTGTTTTTT.

The rearrangement links TRBV9 to TRBJ2-7; D possibly corresponds to TRBD2 (6 bases). CDR1 is SGDLS and CDR2 is YYNGEE in the germline V gene. This CDR3 has 17 residues. V was trimmed by 4 bases and J by 0 bases, leaving 20 bases between them. The CDR3 here is CASSSSFALANSYEQYF. The DNA for the CDR3 is TGTGCCAGCAGCTCCTCCTTCGCGCTAGCGAACTCCTACGAGCAGTACTTC.

The chain couples TRBV7-8 to TRBJ2-4, with D perhaps TRBD1 (5 bases). In germline, CDR1 is SGHVS, CDR2 FQNEAQ. The CDR3 runs 15 residues. V dropped 1 base and J dropped 4 bases, with 11 bases sitting between them. The CDR3 bases are TGTGCCAGCAGCTTAGAAGGGGCGAAAAAAAACATTCAGTACTTC. Its protein is CASSLEGAKKNIQYF.

J is TRBJ2-3 and V is TRBV9; D unclear. There are 14 residues in the CDR3. The V end was cut by 0 bases, the J end by 4 bases, with 9 bases between. Germline lookup yields CDR1 SGDLS and CDR2 YYNGEE. Here the CDR3 reads CASSVVSLADTQYF. Written as DNA, the CDR3 is TGTGCCAGCAGCGTAGTTTCTTTGGCAGATACGCAGTATTTT.

This clone was recorded once. Other DNA sequences in this specimen translate into the identical CDR3. The genes are TRBV7-9 and TRBJ2-7; D perhaps matches TRBD1 (5 bases). V was trimmed by 5 bases and J by 1 base, leaving 9 bases between them. Germline-derived CDR1 and CDR2 are SEHNR and FQNEAQ (reference sequence). This CDR3 contains 13 residues. This CDR3 is CASSLPGSYEQYV. CDR3 in DNA: TGTGCCAGCAGCCTACCAGGGTCCTACGAGCAGTACGTC.

This rearrangement joins TRBV18 to TRBJ2-7, with D perhaps given as TRBD1 or TRBD2 (5 bases each). V dropped 6 bases and J dropped 2 bases, with 14 bases sitting between them. The germline CDR1 and CDR2 sequences are KGHSH and LQKENI. This CDR3 contains 14 residues. The CDR3 spells CASSQRQTTYEQYF. CDR3 in DNA: TGTGCCAGCTCCCAAAGACAGACTACCTACGAGCAGTACTTC. The complete variable domain, with remaining parts taken from reference TRBV18 and TRBJ2-7, reads NAGVMQNPRHLVRRRGQEARLRCSPMKGHSHVYWYRQLPEEGLKFMVYLQKENIIDESGMPKERFSAEFPKEGPSILRIQQVVRGDSAAYFCASSQRQTTYEQYFGPGTRLTVT.

The chain joins TRBV5-8 to TRBJ2-1, with a weak D call TRBD2 (8 bases). V dropped 7 bases and J dropped 6 bases, with 26 bases sitting between them. Germline lookup yields CDR1 SGHTS and CDR2 YDEGEE. This CDR3 spans 17 amino acids. The CDR3 sequence: CASLTPGGAQGINEQFF. The CDR3 nucleotides are TGTGCCAGCTTGACTCCGGGGGGGGCACAGGGGATCAATGAGCAGTTCTTC.

The V and J genes are TRBV5-6 and TRBJ2-7; D ambiguous. V lost 3 bases to trimming and J lost 4 bases, with 8 bases between them. CDR3 size: 12 residues. Germline V gene sequence: CDR1 SGHDT, CDR2 YYEEEE. CDR3 nucleotides: TGTGCCAGCAGCTCCGAGGAGTACGAGCAGTACGTC. This encodes CASSSEEYEQYV.

V and J are TRBV4-2 and TRBJ2-3, with TRBD2 matching over 11 bases. The CDR3 is made up of 16 amino acids. V shed 3 bases and J 3 bases; nucleotides not matched to a gene: 5. CDR1 is LGHNA, CDR2 YNFKEQ, per germline. CDR3 DNA sequence: TGTGCCAGCAGCCAGAAGACTAGCGGGGCAACAGATACGCAGTATTTT. It codes for CASSQKTSGATDTQYF.

The V gene is TRBV7-6, the J gene TRBJ2-7; the D gene is possibly TRBD2 (5 bases). Trimming took off 3 bases at V and 6 bases at J, with 12 bases between the two ends. CDR3 length equals 13 residues. Germline lookup yields CDR1 SGHVS and CDR2 FNYEAQ. The CDR3 reads CASSFGGAGEQYV. The DNA of the CDR3 is TGTGCCAGCAGCTTTGGTGGCGCGGGCGAGCAGTACGTC.

This clone has just a few counts. The J gene is TRBJ1-4, the V gene TRBV30; the D gene is possibly TRBD1 (5 bases). The CDR3 is 15 residues long. V lost 0 bases, J lost 3 bases, and 11 bases lay in between. The germline V gene has CDR1 GTSNPN and CDR2 SVGIG (reference sequence). Written as DNA, the CDR3 is TGTGCCTGGAGTGTACAGGCAGGGTCTAATGAAAAACTGTTTTTT. Translated, it gives CAWSVQAGSNEKLFF.

The J gene is TRBJ1-6, the V gene TRBV2; tentatively, D is TRBD1 (5 bases). Looked up from germline, CDR1 is SNHLY and CDR2 is FYNNEI. V lost 7 bases and J lost 10, with 17 bases in between. The CDR3 is made up of 14 amino acids. CDR3 amino acids: CASTGTAGSSPLHF. In DNA form, the CDR3 reads TGTGCCAGCACCGGGACGGCCGGAAGCTCACCCCTCCACTTT. Supplemented by reference TRBV2 and TRBJ1-6, the full variable domain reads EPEVTQTPSHQVTQMGQEVILRCVPISNHLYFYWYRQILGQKVEFLVSFYNNEISEKSEIFDDQFSVERPDGSNFTLKIRSTKLEDSAMYFCASTGTAGSSPLHFGNGTRLTVT.

V gene TRBV6-6 combines with J gene TRBJ2-3, with D maybe TRBD2 (6 bases). CDR3 size: 14 residues. Germline V gene sequence: CDR1 MNHNY, CDR2 SVGAGI (reference sequence). V dropped 5 bases and J dropped 3 bases, with 12 bases sitting between them. The CDR3 coding sequence is TGTGCCAGCAGTAAAGCAGGGACTACAGATACGCAGTATTTT. Its protein product is CASSKAGTTDTQYF.

This clone occurred a few times. The chain combines TRBV2 with TRBJ2-7; D is uncertain. From germline, CDR1 is SNHLY and CDR2 FYNNEI. The CDR3 extends over 12 amino acids. Trimming cost V 4 bases and J 0 bases, with 4 bases left between them. The CDR3 bases are TGTGCCAGCAGTGTCCTCTCCTACGAGCAGTACGTC. This translates into CASSVLSYEQYV.